This TCR beta chain was retrieved from a study of shared clonotypes between healthy human individuals. Trimming removed 10 bases at V and 1 base at J, with 16 bases between. Germline lookup yields CDR1 ENHRY and CDR2 SYGVKD. The CDR3 is 14 amino acids. Study donors comprised healthy, HIV-negative adults devoid of recent acute infection or vaccination. TCRdb keeps only in-frame clones here, not all; method: immunoSEQ multiplex PCR. The sample records approximately 620,000 clones, roughly 97% being singletons. Sequencing used naive CD4+ T cells sorted from blood. Subset meaning: CD45RA+ positively selected. The TCR sequence derives from a woman in her twenties or thirties in good health. The chain employs TRBV10-3 and TRBJ2-5, with D maybe TRBD2 (5 bases). In DNA form, the CDR3 reads TGTGCCAGCCGCGGGTCGGGCGCCCAAGAGACCCAGTACTTC. Its protein is CASRGSGAQETQYF.